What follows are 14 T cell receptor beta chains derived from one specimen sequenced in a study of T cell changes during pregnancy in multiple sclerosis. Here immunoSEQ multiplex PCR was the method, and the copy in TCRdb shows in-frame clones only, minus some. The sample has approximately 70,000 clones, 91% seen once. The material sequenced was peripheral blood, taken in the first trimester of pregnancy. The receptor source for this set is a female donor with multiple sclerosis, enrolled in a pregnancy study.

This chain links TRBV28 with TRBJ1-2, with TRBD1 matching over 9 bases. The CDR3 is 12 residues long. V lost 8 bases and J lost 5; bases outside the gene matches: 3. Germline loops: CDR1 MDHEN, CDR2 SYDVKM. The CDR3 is CASGQGRYGYTF. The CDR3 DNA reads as TGTGCCAGCGGACAGGGGAGATATGGCTACACCTTC.

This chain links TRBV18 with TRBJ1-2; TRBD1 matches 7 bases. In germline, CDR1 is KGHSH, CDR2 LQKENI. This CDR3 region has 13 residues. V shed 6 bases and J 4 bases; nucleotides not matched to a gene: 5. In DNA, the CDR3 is TGTGCCAGCTCCCCGACAGGGCCCTATGGCTACACCTTC. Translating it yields CASSPTGPYGYTF.

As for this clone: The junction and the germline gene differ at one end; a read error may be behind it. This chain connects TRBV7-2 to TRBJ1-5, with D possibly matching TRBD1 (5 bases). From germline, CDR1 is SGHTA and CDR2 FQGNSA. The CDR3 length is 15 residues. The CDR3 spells CASTLGKGRNQPQHF. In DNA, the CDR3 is TGTGCCAGCACCTTAGGTAAGGGGCGTAATCAGCCCCAGCATTTT.

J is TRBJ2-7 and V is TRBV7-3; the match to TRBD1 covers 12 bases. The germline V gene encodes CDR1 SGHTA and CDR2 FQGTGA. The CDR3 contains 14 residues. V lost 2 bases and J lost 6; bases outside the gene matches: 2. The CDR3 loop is CASSLGTGGGEQYF. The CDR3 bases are TGTGCCAGCAGCTTAGGGACAGGGGGCGGCGAGCAGTACTTC.

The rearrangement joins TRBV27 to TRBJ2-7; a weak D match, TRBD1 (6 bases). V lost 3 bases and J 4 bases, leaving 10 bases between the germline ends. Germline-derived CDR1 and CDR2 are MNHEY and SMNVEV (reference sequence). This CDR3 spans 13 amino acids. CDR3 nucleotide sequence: TGTGCCAGCAGTTTTGGCAGGGGTTACGAGCAGTACTTC. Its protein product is CASSFGRGYEQYF.

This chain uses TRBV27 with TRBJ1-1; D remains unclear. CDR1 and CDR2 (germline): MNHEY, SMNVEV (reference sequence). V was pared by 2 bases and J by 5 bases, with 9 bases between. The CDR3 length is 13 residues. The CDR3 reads CASSLGPETEAFF. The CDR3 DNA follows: TGTGCCAGCAGTTTAGGGCCAGAAACTGAAGCTTTCTTT.

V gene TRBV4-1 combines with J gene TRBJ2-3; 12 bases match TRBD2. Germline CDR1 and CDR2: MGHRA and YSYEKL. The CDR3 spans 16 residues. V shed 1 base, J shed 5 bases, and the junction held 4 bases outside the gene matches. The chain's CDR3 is CASSQGPSGRGDTQYF. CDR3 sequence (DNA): TGCGCCAGCAGCCAAGGACCTAGCGGGAGGGGAGATACGCAGTATTTT.

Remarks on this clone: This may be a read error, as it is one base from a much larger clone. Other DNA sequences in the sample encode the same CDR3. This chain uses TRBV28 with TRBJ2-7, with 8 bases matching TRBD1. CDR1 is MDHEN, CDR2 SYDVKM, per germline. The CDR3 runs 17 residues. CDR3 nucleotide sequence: TGTGCCAGTAGTTCCCATTCCGAATGGACAGGGACCTACGAGCAGTACTTC. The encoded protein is CASSSHSEWTGTYEQYF. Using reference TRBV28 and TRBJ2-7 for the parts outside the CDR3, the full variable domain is DVKVTQSSRYLVKRTGEKVFLECVQDMDHENMFWYRQDPGLGLRLIYFSYDVKMKEKGDIPEGYSVSREKKERFSLILESASTNQTSMYLCASSSHSEWTGTYEQYFGPGTRLTVT.

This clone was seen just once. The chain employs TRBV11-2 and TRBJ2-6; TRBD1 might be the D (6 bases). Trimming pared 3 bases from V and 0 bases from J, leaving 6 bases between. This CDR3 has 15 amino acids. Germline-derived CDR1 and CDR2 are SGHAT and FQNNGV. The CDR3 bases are TGTGCCAGCAGCTTGACAGGCTCTGGGGCCAACGTCCTGACTTTC. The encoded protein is CASSLTGSGANVLTF.

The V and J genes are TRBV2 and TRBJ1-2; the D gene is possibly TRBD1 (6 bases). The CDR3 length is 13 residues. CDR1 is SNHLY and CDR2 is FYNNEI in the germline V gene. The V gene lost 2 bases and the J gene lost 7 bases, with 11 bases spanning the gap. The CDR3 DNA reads TGTGCCAGCAGTGAACCGCCAGGGGTTGGCTACACCTTC. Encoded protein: CASSEPPGVGYTF.

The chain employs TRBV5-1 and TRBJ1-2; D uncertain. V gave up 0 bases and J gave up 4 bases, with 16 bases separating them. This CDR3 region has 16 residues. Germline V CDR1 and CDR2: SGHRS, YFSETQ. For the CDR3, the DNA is TGCGCCAGCAGCTTGGGGCAGCGGAACCCCCTCTATGGCTACACCTTC. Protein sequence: CASSLGQRNPLYGYTF.

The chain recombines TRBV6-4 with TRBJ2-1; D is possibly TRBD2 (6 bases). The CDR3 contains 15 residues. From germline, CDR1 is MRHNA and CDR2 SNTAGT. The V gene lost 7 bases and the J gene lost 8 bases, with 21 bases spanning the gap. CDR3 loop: CASIPRGPKDDEQFF. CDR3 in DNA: TGTGCCAGCATCCCGCGGGGCCCCAAGGACGATGAGCAGTTCTTC.

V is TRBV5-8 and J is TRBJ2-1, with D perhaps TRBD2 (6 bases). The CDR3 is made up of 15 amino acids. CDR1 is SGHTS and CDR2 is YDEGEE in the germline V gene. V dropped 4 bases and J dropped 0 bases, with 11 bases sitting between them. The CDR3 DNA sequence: TGTGCCAGCAGCGCAGGGAGGAGCTCCTACAATGAGCAGTTCTTC. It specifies CASSAGRSSYNEQFF.

CDR3 residues: CASSLYGEPQETQYF. The CDR3 nucleotides read TGTGCCAGCAGTTTATATGGAGAACCCCAAGAGACCCAGTACTTC. This chain uses TRBV28 with TRBJ2-5; D gene uncertain. Germline CDR1 MDHEN, CDR2 SYDVKM. Trimming took off 1 base at V and 1 base at J, with 10 bases between the two ends. The CDR3 is 15 amino acids.